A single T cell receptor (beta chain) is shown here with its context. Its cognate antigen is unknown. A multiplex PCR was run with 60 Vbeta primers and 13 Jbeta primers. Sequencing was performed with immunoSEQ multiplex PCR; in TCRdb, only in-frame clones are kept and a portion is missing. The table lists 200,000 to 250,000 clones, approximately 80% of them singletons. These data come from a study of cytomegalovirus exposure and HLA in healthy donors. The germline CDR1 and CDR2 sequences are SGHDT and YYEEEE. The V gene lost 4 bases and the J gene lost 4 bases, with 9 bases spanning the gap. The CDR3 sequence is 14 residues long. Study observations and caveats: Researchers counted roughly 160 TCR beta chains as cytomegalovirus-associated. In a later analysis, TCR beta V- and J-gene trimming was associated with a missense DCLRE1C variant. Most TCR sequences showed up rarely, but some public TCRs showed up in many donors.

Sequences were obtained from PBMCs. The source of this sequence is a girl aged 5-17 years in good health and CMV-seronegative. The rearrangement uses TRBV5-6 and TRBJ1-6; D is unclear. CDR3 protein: CASSPTGYNSPLHF. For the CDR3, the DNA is TGTGCCAGCAGCCCGACGGGGTATAATTCACCCCTCCACTTT.